The rows below give T cell receptor beta chains drawn from one sample of a study of T cell repertoires in cytomegalovirus infection. In TCRdb, the reads were re-called with MiXCR into one record per CDR3 protein. Found here are roughly 300,000 distinct CDR3 sequences, 8% to 9.5% of them singletons; the top ten hold approximately 4.5%. Sequencing input: PBMCs. The receptor set was obtained from a human donor in good health (CMV status not recorded). Some clones in this sample may be carry-over from other donors' samples. Each CDR3 is given with its conserved first and last residue. A D gene is named only where the DNA matches it firmly. Expanded clones are given a class, and other clones once, few, many or no size at all.

TRBV29-1	TRBJ1-2	.	12	.	TGCAGCGTCGTCACGGTGAGGGATGGCTACACCTTC	CSVVTVRDGYTF
TRBV11-2	TRBJ2-2	.	17	many	TGTGCCAGCAGACCCGGGAGTTGGACAGCGAACACCGGGGAGCTGTTTTTT	CASRPGSWTANTGELFF
TRBV7-8	TRBJ2-1	TRBD2	14	.	TGTGCCAGCAGCTGGCGGGGGGGGTCGGATGAGCAGTTCTTC	CASSWRGGSDEQFF
TRBV11-1	TRBJ2-3	.	18	many	TGTGCCAGCAGCTTAGCTGGTTTCCGTCCCGAATCGGGAGATACGCAGTATTTT	CASSLAGFRPESGDTQYF
TRBV20-1	TRBJ1-5	.	14	.	TGCAGTGCTACCACAGGTCATCCAAATCAGCCCCAGCATTTT	CSATTGHPNQPQHF
TRBV5-1	TRBJ2-7	.	14	few	TGCGCCAGCAGCTTGGGGACACTTTCCTACGAGCAGTACTTC	CASSLGTLSYEQYF
TRBV7-9	TRBJ2-3	TRBD2	17	.	TGTGCCAGCAGCCCGGGGACTAGCGGGGGACTCCGGGATACGCAGTATTTT	CASSPGTSGGLRDTQYF
TRBV6-2/TRBV6-3	TRBJ1-2	TRBD1	15	few	TGTGCCAGCAGTAACCCAGGGGGCGCCTTGTATGGCTACACCTTC	CASSNPGGALYGYTF
TRBV27	TRBJ2-7	.	14	.	TGTGCCAGCAGTTCTTTACCCACAGGAGACGAGCAGTACTTC	CASSSLPTGDEQYF
TRBV6-5	TRBJ2-7	TRBD1	15	many	TGTGCCAGCAGTTACTCCGACAGGGGCTCCTACGAGCAGTACTTC	CASSYSDRGSYEQYF
TRBV7-6	TRBJ2-1	TRBD2	15	.	TGTGCCACCGCGGGTATAGCGGGGGGCGGGGGTGAGCAGTTCTTC	CATAGIAGGGGEQFF
TRBV5-4	TRBJ2-7	.	13	few	TGTGCCAGCAGCATAGGACAGACCGACGAGCAGTACTTC	CASSIGQTDEQYF
TRBV7-2	TRBJ2-5	TRBD1	14	many	TGTGCCAGCACCCCGGACAGGGGCGGAGAGACCCAGTACTTC	CASTPDRGGETQYF
TRBV6-1	TRBJ2-1	TRBD2	15	.	TGTGCCAGCAGTGATCAGCGGGGGGCAACCAATGAGCAGTTCTTC	CASSDQRGATNEQFF
TRBV7-2	TRBJ1-5	.	13	many	TGTGCCAGCAGCTTACAAAGCAATCAGCCCCAGCATTTT	CASSLQSNQPQHF
TRBV7-2	TRBJ2-6	.	15	many	TGTGCCAGCAGCTTAATGAGCTCTGGGGCCAACGTCCTGACTTTC	CASSLMSSGANVLTF